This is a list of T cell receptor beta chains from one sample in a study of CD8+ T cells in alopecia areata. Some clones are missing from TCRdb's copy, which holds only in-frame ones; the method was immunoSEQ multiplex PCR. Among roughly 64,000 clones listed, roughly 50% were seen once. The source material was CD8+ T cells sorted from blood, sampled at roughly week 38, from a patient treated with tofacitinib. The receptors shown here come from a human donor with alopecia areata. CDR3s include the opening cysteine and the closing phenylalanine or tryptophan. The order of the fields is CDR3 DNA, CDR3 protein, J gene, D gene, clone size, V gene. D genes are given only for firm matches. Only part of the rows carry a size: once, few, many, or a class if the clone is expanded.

CDR3nt: TGCGCCAGCAGCCAAGGAGGGGTGGGCTACGAGCAGTACTTC; CDR3aa: CASSQGGVGYEQYF; j_gene: TRBJ2-7; d_gene: .; abundance: .; v_gene: TRBV4-1
CDR3nt: TGTGCCAGCTTGGACAGTTCCTACGAGCAGTACTTC; CDR3aa: CASLDSSYEQYF; j_gene: TRBJ2-7; d_gene: .; abundance: few; v_gene: TRBV5-6
CDR3nt: TGTGCCAGCAGTTTTGCGGGGGGCCAGGGTGAGCAGTTCTTC; CDR3aa: CASSFAGGQGEQFF; j_gene: TRBJ2-1; d_gene: TRBD2; abundance: .; v_gene: TRBV27
CDR3nt: TGCGCCAGCAGTCACCCGACAGGGGACTATGGCTACACCTTC; CDR3aa: CASSHPTGDYGYTF; j_gene: TRBJ1-2; d_gene: TRBD1; abundance: .; v_gene: TRBV23-1
CDR3nt: TGCGCCAGCAGCCAAGGGATGGACAGCTACTATGGCTACACCTTC; CDR3aa: CASSQGMDSYYGYTF; j_gene: TRBJ1-2; d_gene: .; abundance: .; v_gene: TRBV4-1
CDR3nt: TGCGCCAGCAGCTTGTTGGGGGGCTCCACTGAAGCTTTCTTT; CDR3aa: CASSLLGGSTEAFF; j_gene: TRBJ1-1; d_gene: .; abundance: .; v_gene: TRBV4-1
CDR3nt: TGCGCCAGCAGCCAGAACTACCGGGACAGGGCTCGTGAGCAGTACTTC; CDR3aa: CASSQNYRDRAREQYF; j_gene: TRBJ2-7; d_gene: TRBD1; abundance: .; v_gene: TRBV4-1
CDR3nt: TGTGCCAGCGCCCCGGGACGGTCTGGACACGAGCAGTACTTC; CDR3aa: CASAPGRSGHEQYF; j_gene: TRBJ2-7; d_gene: .; abundance: few; v_gene: TRBV6-5
CDR3nt: TGTGCCAGCAGCACGGGACAGGGTTCGGAGACCCAGTACTTC; CDR3aa: CASSTGQGSETQYF; j_gene: TRBJ2-5; d_gene: TRBD1; abundance: few; v_gene: TRBV11-2
CDR3nt: TGTGCCAGCAGTTATGGGGGACGGCAAGAGACCCAGTACTTC; CDR3aa: CASSYGGRQETQYF; j_gene: TRBJ2-5; d_gene: .; abundance: few; v_gene: TRBV7-9
CDR3nt: TGTGCCAGCAGCTGGACACTTGTCTCCTACGAGCAGTACTTC; CDR3aa: CASSWTLVSYEQYF; j_gene: TRBJ2-7; d_gene: .; abundance: .; v_gene: TRBV6-5
CDR3nt: TGTGCCCGGCGCCTGGCGGGAGGGCCGGGCGATACGCAGTATTTT; CDR3aa: CARRLAGGPGDTQYF; j_gene: TRBJ2-3; d_gene: TRBD2; abundance: few; v_gene: TRBV30
CDR3nt: TGTGCCAGCAGCTCCAGACAGACGTTCTCCTACGAGCAGTACTTC; CDR3aa: CASSSRQTFSYEQYF; j_gene: TRBJ2-7; d_gene: .; abundance: .; v_gene: TRBV13
CDR3nt: TGTGCCAGCAGCTCTAGTGGTTCAGAGACCCAGTACTTC; CDR3aa: CASSSSGSETQYF; j_gene: TRBJ2-5; d_gene: .; abundance: .; v_gene: TRBV7-9
CDR3nt: TGTGCCAGCAGGGAGACAGGGGCCAAAAACATTCAGTACTTC; CDR3aa: CASRETGAKNIQYF; j_gene: TRBJ2-4; d_gene: TRBD1; abundance: few; v_gene: TRBV6-5
CDR3nt: TGTGCCAGCAGCTCGGGGGTTTATGAGCAGTTCTTC; CDR3aa: CASSSGVYEQFF; j_gene: TRBJ2-1; d_gene: .; abundance: .; v_gene: TRBV7-9
CDR3nt: TGTGCCAGCAGTGACTCTGCCTACAATGAGCAGTTCTTC; CDR3aa: CASSDSAYNEQFF; j_gene: TRBJ2-1; d_gene: .; abundance: .; v_gene: TRBV6-4
CDR3nt: TGTGCCAGCAGTTACTCAGGGACAGGGGCTGGGGGCTACACCTTC; CDR3aa: CASSYSGTGAGGYTF; j_gene: TRBJ1-2; d_gene: TRBD1; abundance: .; v_gene: TRBV6-5
CDR3nt: TGCAGCGTGACCCACAATGGCTACACCTTC; CDR3aa: CSVTHNGYTF; j_gene: TRBJ1-2; d_gene: .; abundance: .; v_gene: TRBV29-1
CDR3nt: TGTGCCAGCAGTTTGGGCGGCTCCTACAATGAGCAGTTCTTC; CDR3aa: CASSLGGSYNEQFF; j_gene: TRBJ2-1; d_gene: .; abundance: few; v_gene: TRBV6-5
CDR3nt: TGTGCCAGCAGTTTATCAGGACAGAAGCAGTTCTTC; CDR3aa: CASSLSGQKQFF; j_gene: TRBJ2-1; d_gene: .; abundance: .; v_gene: TRBV27
CDR3nt: TGTGCCTGGAGCGACGGGTCTGGGGCCAACGTCCTGACTTTC; CDR3aa: CAWSDGSGANVLTF; j_gene: TRBJ2-6; d_gene: .; abundance: .; v_gene: TRBV30
CDR3nt: TGCAGCGTTGTCACCCGGGACACGAGCTCCTACGAGCAGTACTTC; CDR3aa: CSVVTRDTSSYEQYF; j_gene: TRBJ2-7; d_gene: .; abundance: .; v_gene: TRBV29-1
CDR3nt: TGTGCCAGCAGTTACCGCGCCGGGGGCGAGCAGTACTTC; CDR3aa: CASSYRAGGEQYF; j_gene: TRBJ2-7; d_gene: .; abundance: once; v_gene: TRBV6-5
CDR3nt: TGTGCCAGCAGCTTAGGCCTGGTGACAGTGAACACTGAAGCTTTCTTT; CDR3aa: CASSLGLVTVNTEAFF; j_gene: TRBJ1-1; d_gene: .; abundance: .; v_gene: TRBV13
CDR3nt: TGCAGCGTTTTGGGGGTCGTAGCTTTCTTT; CDR3aa: CSVLGVVAFF; j_gene: TRBJ1-1; d_gene: .; abundance: .; v_gene: TRBV29-1
CDR3nt: TGCAGCGTTACAGAGTTCAATGAGCAGTTCTTC; CDR3aa: CSVTEFNEQFF; j_gene: TRBJ2-1; d_gene: .; abundance: .; v_gene: TRBV29-1
CDR3nt: TGCGCCAGCAGCCCCGGCGTCCGAAGCTCCTACAATGAGCAGTTCTTC; CDR3aa: CASSPGVRSSYNEQFF; j_gene: TRBJ2-1; d_gene: .; abundance: .; v_gene: TRBV4-1
CDR3nt: TGCAGCGTTCACCCGGGGACTTTCAGTAGCACAGATACGCAGTATTTT; CDR3aa: CSVHPGTFSSTDTQYF; j_gene: TRBJ2-3; d_gene: .; abundance: .; v_gene: TRBV29-1
CDR3nt: TGTGCCAGCAGTTCACCCGGGACTAGCACTGACTACGAGCAGTACTTC; CDR3aa: CASSSPGTSTDYEQYF; j_gene: TRBJ2-7; d_gene: TRBD2; abundance: .; v_gene: TRBV28
CDR3nt: TGTGCCAGCAGTGCAGGGACAGCGTCTCTAACCAGCAATCAGCCCCAGCATTTT; CDR3aa: CASSAGTASLTSNQPQHF; j_gene: TRBJ1-5; d_gene: TRBD1; abundance: .; v_gene: TRBV6-1
CDR3nt: TGCGCCAGCAGCCTTACGGAAGAGACCCAGTACTTC; CDR3aa: CASSLTEETQYF; j_gene: TRBJ2-5; d_gene: .; abundance: .; v_gene: TRBV4-1
CDR3nt: TGTGCCAGCATAGCTCTGGATGGCACCGGGGAGCTGTTTTTT; CDR3aa: CASIALDGTGELFF; j_gene: TRBJ2-2; d_gene: .; abundance: .; v_gene: TRBV6-1
CDR3nt: TGTGCCAGCAGTTTTAAGGGCAGCTCCTACGAGCAGTACTTC; CDR3aa: CASSFKGSSYEQYF; j_gene: TRBJ2-7; d_gene: .; abundance: once; v_gene: TRBV27
CDR3nt: TGTGCCAGCAGCCCCGACAGGGCGGAGACCCAGTACTTC; CDR3aa: CASSPDRAETQYF; j_gene: TRBJ2-5; d_gene: TRBD1; abundance: once; v_gene: TRBV7-3
CDR3nt: TGTGCCAGCCGTCAGATGGGTGAGCAGTACTTC; CDR3aa: CASRQMGEQYF; j_gene: TRBJ2-7; d_gene: .; abundance: .; v_gene: TRBV27
CDR3nt: TGTGCCAGCAGCGAAAGCCTAGCGGGACCGAACCAAGAGACCCAGTACTTC; CDR3aa: CASSESLAGPNQETQYF; j_gene: TRBJ2-5; d_gene: TRBD2; abundance: .; v_gene: TRBV9
CDR3nt: TGTGCCAGCAGCGTATCGGGAGCGATCCAAGAGACCCAGTACTTC; CDR3aa: CASSVSGAIQETQYF; j_gene: TRBJ2-5; d_gene: .; abundance: .; v_gene: TRBV9
CDR3nt: TGTGCCAGCAGTTACGACCAGCCGGGAGCTCGAGAGCAGTACTTC; CDR3aa: CASSYDQPGAREQYF; j_gene: TRBJ2-7; d_gene: .; abundance: many; v_gene: TRBV6-6
CDR3nt: TGTGCCAGCAGCGCGGGCCCATCCTACAATGAGCAGTTCTTC; CDR3aa: CASSAGPSYNEQFF; j_gene: TRBJ2-1; d_gene: .; abundance: .; v_gene: TRBV9
CDR3nt: TGTGCCAGCAGCCCCTGGACGAACACCGGGGAGCTGTTTTTT; CDR3aa: CASSPWTNTGELFF; j_gene: TRBJ2-2; d_gene: .; abundance: few; v_gene: TRBV9
CDR3nt: TGTGCCAGCAGTGACGGACAGGACGCAGATACGCAGTATTTT; CDR3aa: CASSDGQDADTQYF; j_gene: TRBJ2-3; d_gene: TRBD1; abundance: .; v_gene: TRBV28
CDR3nt: TGTGCCTGGAGGCCGAAAACTAGCGGGAGAAAAAATGAGCAGTTCTTC; CDR3aa: CAWRPKTSGRKNEQFF; j_gene: TRBJ2-1; d_gene: TRBD2; abundance: .; v_gene: TRBV30